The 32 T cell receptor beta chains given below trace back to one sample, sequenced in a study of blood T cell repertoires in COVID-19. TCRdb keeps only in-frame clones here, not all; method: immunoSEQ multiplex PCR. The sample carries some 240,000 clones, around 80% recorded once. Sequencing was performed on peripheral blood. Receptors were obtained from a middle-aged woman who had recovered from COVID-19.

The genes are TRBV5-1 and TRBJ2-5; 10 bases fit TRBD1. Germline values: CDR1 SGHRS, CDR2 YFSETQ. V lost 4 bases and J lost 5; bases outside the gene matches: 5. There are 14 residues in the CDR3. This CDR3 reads CASSTGQGTETQYF. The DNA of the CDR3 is TGCGCCAGCAGCACGGGACAGGGGACGGAGACCCAGTACTTC.

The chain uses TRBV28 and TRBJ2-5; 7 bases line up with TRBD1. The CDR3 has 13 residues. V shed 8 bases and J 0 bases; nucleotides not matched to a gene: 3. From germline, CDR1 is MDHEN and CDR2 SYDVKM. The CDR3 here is CASSGQNQETQYF. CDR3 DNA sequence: TGTGCCAGCTCGGGACAGAACCAAGAGACCCAGTACTTC.

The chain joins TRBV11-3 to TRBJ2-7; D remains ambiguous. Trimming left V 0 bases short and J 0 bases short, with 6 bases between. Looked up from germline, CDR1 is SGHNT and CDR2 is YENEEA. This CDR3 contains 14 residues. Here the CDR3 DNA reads TGTGCCAGCAGCTTAGATCCCGTCTCCTACGAGCAGTACTTC. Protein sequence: CASSLDPVSYEQYF.

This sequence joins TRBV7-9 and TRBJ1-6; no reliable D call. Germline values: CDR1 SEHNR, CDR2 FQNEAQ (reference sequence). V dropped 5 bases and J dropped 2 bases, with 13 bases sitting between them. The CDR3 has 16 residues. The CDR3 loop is CASSPQSQTYNSPLHF. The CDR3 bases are TGTGCCAGCAGCCCCCAGTCGCAGACCTATAATTCACCCCTCCACTTT.

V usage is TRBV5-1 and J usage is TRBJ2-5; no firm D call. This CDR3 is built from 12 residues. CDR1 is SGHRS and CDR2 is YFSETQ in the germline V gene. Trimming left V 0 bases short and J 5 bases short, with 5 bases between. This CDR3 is CASSLARETQYF. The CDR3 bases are TGCGCCAGCAGCTTGGCCCGGGAGACCCAGTACTTC.

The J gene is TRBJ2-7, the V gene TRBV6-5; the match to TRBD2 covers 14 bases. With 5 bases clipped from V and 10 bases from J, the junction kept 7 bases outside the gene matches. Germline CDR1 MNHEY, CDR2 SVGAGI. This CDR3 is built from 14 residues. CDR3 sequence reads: CASSPGTSGGPQYF. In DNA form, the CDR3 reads TGTGCCAGCAGTCCGGGGACTAGCGGGGGCCCACAGTACTTC.

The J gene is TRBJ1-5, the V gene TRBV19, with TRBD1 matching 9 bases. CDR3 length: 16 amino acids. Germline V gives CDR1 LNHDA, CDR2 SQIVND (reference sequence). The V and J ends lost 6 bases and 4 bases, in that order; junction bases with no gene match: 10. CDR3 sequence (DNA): TGTGCCAGTAGCCCTACAGGGGGCGAGCAAAATCAGCCCCAGCATTTT. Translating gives CASSPTGGEQNQPQHF.

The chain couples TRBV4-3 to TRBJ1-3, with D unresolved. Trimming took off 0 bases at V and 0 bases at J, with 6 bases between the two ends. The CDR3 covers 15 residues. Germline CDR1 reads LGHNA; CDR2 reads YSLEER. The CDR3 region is CASSQDRYSGNTIYF. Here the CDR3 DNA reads TGCGCCAGCAGCCAAGACAGGTACTCTGGAAACACCATATATTTT.

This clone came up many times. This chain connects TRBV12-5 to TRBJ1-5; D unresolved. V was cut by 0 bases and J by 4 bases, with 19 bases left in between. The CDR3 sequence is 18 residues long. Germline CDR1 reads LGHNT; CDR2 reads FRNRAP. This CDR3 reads CASGLVNVTLTPNQPQHF. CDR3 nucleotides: TGTGCTAGTGGTTTGGTAAATGTAACGCTGACACCAAATCAGCCCCAGCATTTT.

The CDR3 region has the DNA TGTGCCAGCAGCCCTCGACAAGTTGGGAGCTTCAACACTGAAGCTTTCTTT. Protein: CASSPRQVGSFNTEAFF. This chain uses TRBV7-2 with TRBJ1-1; no clear D gene. V was cut by 5 bases and J by 2 bases, with 21 bases left in between. The CDR3 is 17 residues long. Looked up from germline, CDR1 is SGHTA and CDR2 is FQGNSA.

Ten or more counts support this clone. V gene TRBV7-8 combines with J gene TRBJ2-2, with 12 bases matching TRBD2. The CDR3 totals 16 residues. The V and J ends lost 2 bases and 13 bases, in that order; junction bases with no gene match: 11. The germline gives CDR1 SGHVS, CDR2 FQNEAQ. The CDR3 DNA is TGTGCCAGCAGCTTAAGTACTAGCGGGGGGCCCGGAATGCTGTTTTTT. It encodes CASSLSTSGGPGMLFF.

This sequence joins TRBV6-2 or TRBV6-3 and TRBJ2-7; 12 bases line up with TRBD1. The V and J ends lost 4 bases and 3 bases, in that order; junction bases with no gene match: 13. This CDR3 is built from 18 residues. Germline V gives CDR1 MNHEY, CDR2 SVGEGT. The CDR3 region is CASSSGTGGDSFGYEQYF. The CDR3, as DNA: TGTGCCAGCAGTTCCGGGACAGGGGGCGACTCCTTCGGCTACGAGCAGTACTTC.

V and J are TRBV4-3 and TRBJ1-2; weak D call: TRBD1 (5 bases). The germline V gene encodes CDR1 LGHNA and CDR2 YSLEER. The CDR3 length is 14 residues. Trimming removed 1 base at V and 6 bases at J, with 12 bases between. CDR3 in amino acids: CASSQVQGSDGYTF. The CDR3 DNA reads TGCGCCAGCAGCCAAGTTCAGGGATCCGATGGCTACACCTTC.

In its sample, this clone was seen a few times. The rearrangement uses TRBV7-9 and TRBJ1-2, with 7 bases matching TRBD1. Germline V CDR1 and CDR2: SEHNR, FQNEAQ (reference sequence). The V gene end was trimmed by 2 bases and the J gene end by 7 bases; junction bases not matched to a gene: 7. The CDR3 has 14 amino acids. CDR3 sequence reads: CASSLSQGRFGYTF. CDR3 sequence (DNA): TGTGCCAGCAGCTTATCACAGGGGCGTTTTGGCTACACCTTC.

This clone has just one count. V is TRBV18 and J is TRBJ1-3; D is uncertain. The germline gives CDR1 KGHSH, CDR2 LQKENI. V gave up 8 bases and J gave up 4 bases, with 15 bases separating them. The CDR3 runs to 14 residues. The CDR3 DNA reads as TGTGCCAGCGTCGGGTTCTCTCGCGGAAACACCATATATTTT. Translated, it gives CASVGFSRGNTIYF.

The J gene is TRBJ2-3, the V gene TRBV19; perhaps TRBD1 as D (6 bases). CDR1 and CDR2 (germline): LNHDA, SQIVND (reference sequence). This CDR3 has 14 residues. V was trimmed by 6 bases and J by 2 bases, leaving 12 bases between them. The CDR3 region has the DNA TGTGCCAGTAGCCGGGACACAATCACAGATACGCAGTATTTT. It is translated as CASSRDTITDTQYF.

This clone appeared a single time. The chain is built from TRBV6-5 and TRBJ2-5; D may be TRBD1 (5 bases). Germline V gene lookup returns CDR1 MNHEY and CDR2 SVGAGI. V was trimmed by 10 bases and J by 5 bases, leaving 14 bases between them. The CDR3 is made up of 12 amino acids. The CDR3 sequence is CATGPGPETQYF. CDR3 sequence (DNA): TGTGCCACAGGCCCAGGGCCTGAGACCCAGTACTTC.

The CDR3 loop reads CASSEIGGTPYEQYF. CDR3 nucleotides: TGTGCCAGCAGCGAGATCGGGGGGACGCCCTACGAGCAGTACTTC. The chain employs TRBV7-3 and TRBJ2-7; 7 nucleotides align to TRBD2. In germline, CDR1 is SGHTA, CDR2 FQGTGA. This CDR3 has 15 residues. The trim removed 5 bases at V and 2 bases at J, leaving 9 bases unmatched.

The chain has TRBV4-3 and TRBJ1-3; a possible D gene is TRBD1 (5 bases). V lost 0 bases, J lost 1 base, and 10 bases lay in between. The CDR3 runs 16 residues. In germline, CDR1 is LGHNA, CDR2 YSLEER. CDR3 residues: CASSQDAAGSGNTIYF. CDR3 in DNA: TGCGCCAGCAGCCAAGACGCCGCAGGGTCTGGAAACACCATATATTTT.

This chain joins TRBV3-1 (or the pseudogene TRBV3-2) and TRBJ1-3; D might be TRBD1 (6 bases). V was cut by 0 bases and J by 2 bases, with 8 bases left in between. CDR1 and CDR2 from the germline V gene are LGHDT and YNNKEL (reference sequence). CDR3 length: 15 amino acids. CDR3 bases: TGTGCCAGCAGCCAAGAGGGGGCGGCTGGAAACACCATATATTTT. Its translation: CASSQEGAAGNTIYF.

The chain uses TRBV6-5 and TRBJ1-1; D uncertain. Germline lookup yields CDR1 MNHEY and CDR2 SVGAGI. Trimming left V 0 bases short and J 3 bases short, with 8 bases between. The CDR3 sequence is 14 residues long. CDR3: CASSYSAQDTEAFF. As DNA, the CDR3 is TGTGCCAGCAGTTACTCGGCTCAGGACACTGAAGCTTTCTTT.

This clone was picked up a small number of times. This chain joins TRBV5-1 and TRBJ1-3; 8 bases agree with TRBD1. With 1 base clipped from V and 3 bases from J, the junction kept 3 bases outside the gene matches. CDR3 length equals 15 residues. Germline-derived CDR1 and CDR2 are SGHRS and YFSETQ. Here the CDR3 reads CASSLTGTGGNTIYF. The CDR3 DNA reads TGCGCCAGCAGCTTGACTGGGACAGGTGGAAACACCATATATTTT.

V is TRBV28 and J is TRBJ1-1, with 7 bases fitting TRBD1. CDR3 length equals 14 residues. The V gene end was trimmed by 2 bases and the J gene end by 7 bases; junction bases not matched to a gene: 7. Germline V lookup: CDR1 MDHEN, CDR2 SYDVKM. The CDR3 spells CASSLGDRDDEAFF. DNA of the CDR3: TGTGCCAGCAGTTTAGGGGACAGAGACGATGAAGCTTTCTTT.

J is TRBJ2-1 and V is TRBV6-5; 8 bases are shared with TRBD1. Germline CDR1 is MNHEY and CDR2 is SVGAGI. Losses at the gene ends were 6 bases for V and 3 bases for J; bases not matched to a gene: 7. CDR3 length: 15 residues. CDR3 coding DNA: TGTGCCAGCAGGAAAACAGGGGGTAACTACAATGAGCAGTTCTTC. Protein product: CASRKTGGNYNEQFF.

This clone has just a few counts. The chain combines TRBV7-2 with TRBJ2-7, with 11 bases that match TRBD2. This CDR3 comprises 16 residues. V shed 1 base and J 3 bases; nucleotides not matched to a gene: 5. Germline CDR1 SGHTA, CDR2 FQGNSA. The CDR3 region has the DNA TGTGCCAGCAGCTTAGTGGCTAGCGGGGGGATCTACGAGCAGTACTTC. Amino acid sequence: CASSLVASGGIYEQYF.

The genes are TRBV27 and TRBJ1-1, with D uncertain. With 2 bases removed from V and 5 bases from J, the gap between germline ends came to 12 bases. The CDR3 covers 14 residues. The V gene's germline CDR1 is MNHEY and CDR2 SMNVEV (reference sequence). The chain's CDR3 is CASSLTRWGTEAFF. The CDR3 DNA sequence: TGTGCCAGCAGTTTAACTAGATGGGGAACTGAAGCTTTCTTT.

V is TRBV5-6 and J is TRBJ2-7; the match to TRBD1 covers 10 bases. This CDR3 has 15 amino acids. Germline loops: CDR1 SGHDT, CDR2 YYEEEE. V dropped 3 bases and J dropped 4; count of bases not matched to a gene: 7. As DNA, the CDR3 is TGTGCCAGCAGCTCATCCGGGACAGGGGTATACGAGCAGTACTTC. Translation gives CASSSSGTGVYEQYF.

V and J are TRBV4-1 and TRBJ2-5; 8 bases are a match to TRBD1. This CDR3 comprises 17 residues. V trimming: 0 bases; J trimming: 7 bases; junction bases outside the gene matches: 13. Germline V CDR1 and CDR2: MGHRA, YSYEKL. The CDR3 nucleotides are TGCGCCAGCAGCCAAGACCAGCCGGGACAGGTCCGGGGGACCCAGTACTTC. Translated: CASSQDQPGQVRGTQYF.

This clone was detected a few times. The CDR3 reads CATRQGGYNEQFF. As DNA, the CDR3 is TGTGCCACCCGACAGGGCGGGTACAATGAGCAGTTCTTC. V is TRBV25-1 and J is TRBJ2-1; the match to TRBD1 covers 7 bases. CDR1 is MGHDK and CDR2 is SYGVNS in the germline V gene. The CDR3 loop spans 13 amino acids. V lost 10 bases, J lost 4 bases, and 7 bases stayed unmatched.

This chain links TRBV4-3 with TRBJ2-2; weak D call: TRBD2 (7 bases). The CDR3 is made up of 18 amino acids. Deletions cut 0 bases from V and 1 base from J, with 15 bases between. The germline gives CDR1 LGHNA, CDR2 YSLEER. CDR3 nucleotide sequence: TGCGCCAGCAGCCAAGATACGGCGGGGGCGGGGAACACCGGGGAGCTGTTTTTT. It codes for CASSQDTAGAGNTGELFF.

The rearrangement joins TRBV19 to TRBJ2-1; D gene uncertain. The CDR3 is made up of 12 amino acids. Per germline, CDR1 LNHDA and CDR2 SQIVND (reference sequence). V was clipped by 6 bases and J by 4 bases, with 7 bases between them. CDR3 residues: CASRTGYNEQFF. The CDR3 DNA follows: TGTGCCAGTAGAACTGGTTACAATGAGCAGTTCTTC.

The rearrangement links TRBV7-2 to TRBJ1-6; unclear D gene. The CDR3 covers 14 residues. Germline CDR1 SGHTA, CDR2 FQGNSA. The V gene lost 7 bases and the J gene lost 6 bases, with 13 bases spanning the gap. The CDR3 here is CASTLQIGNSPLHF. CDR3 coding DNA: TGTGCCAGCACCCTACAGATAGGTAATTCACCCCTCCACTTT.